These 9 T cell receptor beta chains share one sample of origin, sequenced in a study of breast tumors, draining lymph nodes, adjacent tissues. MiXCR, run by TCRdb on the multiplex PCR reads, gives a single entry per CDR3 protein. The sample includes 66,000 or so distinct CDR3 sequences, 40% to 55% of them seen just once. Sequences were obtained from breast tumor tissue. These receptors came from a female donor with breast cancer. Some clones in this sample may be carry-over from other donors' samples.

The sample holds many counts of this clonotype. CDR3 sequence (DNA): TGTGCCAGCAGCCAGCAGACAAGCTCGACGGATGGCTACACCTTC. Its protein product is CASSQQTSSTDGYTF. This rearrangement joins TRBV3-1 to TRBJ1-2; D is ambiguous. V lost 3 bases, J lost 6 bases, and 17 bases lay in between. Germline assignment: CDR1 LGHDT and CDR2 YNNKEL (reference sequence). The CDR3 is made up of 15 amino acids.

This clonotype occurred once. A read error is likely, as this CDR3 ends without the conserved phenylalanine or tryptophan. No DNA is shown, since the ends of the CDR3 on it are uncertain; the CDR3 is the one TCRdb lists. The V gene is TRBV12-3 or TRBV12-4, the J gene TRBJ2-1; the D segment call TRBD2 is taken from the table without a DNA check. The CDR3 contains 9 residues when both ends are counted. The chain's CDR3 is CASMDFKVP.

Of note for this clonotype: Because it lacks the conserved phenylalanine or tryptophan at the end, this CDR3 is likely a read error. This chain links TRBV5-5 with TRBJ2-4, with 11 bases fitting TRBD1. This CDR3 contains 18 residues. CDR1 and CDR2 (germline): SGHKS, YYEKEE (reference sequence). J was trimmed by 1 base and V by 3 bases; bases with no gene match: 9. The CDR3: CASSWDRGGTLAKNIQYC. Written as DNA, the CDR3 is TGTGCCAGCAGCTGGGACAGGGGGGGGACCCTGGCCAAAAACATTCAGTACTGC.

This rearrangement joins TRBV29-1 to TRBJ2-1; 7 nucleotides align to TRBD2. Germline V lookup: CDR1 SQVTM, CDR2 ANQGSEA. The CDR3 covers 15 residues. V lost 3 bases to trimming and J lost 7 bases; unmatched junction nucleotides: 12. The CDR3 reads CSVESAGELRNEQFF. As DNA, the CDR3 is TGCAGCGTTGAGTCGGCGGGAGAGCTGAGGAATGAGCAGTTCTTC.

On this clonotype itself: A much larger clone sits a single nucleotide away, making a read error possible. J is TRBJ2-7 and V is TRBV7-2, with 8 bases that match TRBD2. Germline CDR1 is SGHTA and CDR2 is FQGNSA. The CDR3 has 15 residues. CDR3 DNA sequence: TGTGCCAGCAGCTTAAACCCTAGCGGGTCCTACGAGCAGCACTTC. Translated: CASSLNPSGSYEQHF.

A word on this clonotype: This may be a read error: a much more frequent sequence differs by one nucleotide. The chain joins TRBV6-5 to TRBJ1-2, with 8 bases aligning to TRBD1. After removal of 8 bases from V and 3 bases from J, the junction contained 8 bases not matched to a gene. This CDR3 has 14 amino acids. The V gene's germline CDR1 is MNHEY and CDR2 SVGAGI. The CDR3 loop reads CASGPQGADYGYTF. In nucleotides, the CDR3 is TGTGCCAGCGGACCCCAGGGGGCGGACTATGGCTACACCTTC.

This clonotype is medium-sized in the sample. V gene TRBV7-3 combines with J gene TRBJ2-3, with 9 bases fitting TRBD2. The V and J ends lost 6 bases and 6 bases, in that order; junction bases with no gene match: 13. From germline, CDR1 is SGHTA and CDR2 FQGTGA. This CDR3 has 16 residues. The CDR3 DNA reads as TGTGCCAGCAGGCCCGGACGCGGGGGGGCGCGTGATACGCAGTATTTT. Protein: CASRPGRGGARDTQYF.

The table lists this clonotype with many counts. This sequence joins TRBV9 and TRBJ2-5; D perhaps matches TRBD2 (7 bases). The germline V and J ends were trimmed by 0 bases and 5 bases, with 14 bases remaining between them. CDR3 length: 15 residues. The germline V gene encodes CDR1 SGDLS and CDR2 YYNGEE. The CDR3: CASSVEGGRDETQYF. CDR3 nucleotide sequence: TGTGCCAGCAGCGTAGAAGGGGGGAGGGACGAGACCCAGTACTTC.

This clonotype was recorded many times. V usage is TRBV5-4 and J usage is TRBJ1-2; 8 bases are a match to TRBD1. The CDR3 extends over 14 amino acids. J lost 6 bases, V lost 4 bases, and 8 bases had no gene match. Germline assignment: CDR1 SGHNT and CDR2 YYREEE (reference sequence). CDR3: CASSRVTTGDGYTF. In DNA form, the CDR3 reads TGTGCCAGCAGCCGAGTTACGACAGGGGATGGCTACACCTTC.